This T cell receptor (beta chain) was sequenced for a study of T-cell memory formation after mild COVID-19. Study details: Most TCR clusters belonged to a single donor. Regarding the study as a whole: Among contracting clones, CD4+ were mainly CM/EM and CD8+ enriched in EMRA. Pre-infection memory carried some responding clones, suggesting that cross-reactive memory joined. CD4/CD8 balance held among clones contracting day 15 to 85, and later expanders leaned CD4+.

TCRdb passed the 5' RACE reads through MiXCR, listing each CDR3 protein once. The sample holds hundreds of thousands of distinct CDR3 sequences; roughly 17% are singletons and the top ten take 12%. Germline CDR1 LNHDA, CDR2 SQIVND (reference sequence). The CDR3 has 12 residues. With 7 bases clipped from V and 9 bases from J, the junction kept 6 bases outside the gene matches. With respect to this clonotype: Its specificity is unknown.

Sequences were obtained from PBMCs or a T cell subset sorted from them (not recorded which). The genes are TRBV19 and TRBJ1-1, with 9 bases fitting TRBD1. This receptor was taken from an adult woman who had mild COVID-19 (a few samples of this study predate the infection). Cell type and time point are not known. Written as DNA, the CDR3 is TGTGCCAGTACCCGGGGACAGGGTAAAGCTTTCTTT. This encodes CASTRGQGKAFF.